Below are 9 T cell receptor beta chains sequenced from a single sample in a study of cytomegalovirus exposure and HLA in healthy donors (dated by TCRdb to about 2017). Library preparation employed the immunoSEQ multiplex PCR assay. The multiplex PCR relied on a mix of 60 forward primers for TCR Vbeta segments and 13 reverse primers for TCR Jbeta segments. TCRdb took this table from immuneACCESS and kept in-frame rearrangements with V and J called. Such tables lack part of the clones; where checked against another copy, unresolved V genes explain under half of the gap, and the rest is unexplained. Across this sample there are around 150,000 clones, with about 80% seen only once. The top ten constitute just under 1% of the sample. Specimen: PBMCs. Every receptor here comes from a woman between 50 and 59 years old in good health and CMV-seropositive.

This clone was observed a single time. The chain links TRBV5-4 to TRBJ2-1; a possible D gene is TRBD2 (7 bases). V was cut by 3 bases and J by 4 bases, with 11 bases left in between. Per the germline V gene, CDR1 is SGHNT and CDR2 is YYREEE (reference sequence). CDR3 length: 14 residues. CDR3 amino acids: CASSSGGRYNEQFF. The CDR3 bases are TGTGCCAGCAGCTCGGGGGGCCGGTACAATGAGCAGTTCTTC. Based on the CDR3 plus reference TRBV5-4 and TRBJ2-1, the full variable domain is ETGVTQSPTHLIKTRGQQVTLRCSSQSGHNTVSWYQQALGQGPQFIFQYYREEENGRGNFPPRFSGLQFPNYSSELNVNALELDDSALYLCASSSGGRYNEQFFGPGTRLTVL.

The V and J genes are TRBV4-2 and TRBJ2-2; D unresolved. In germline, CDR1 is LGHNA, CDR2 YNFKEQ. Trimming left V 1 base short and J 1 base short, with 10 bases between. The CDR3 covers 16 residues. CDR3 sequence (DNA): TGTGCCAGCAGCCAAGGTGGCTTAATGAACACCGGGGAGCTGTTTTTT. Amino acid sequence: CASSQGGLMNTGELFF.

V is TRBV10-3 and J is TRBJ1-5; D gene unclear. CDR1 and CDR2 from the germline V gene are ENHRY and SYGVKD. There are 13 residues in the CDR3. V was pared by 6 bases and J by 5 bases, with 11 bases between. The CDR3 region has the DNA TGTGCCATCAGGGCCGCAGGCGATCAGCCCCAGCATTTT. This translates into CAIRAAGDQPQHF.

The chain couples TRBV28 to TRBJ1-2; the D gene is possibly TRBD1 (6 bases). The ends were cut back, 3 bases at V and 8 bases at J, with 13 bases in the middle. Per germline, CDR1 MDHEN and CDR2 SYDVKM. The CDR3 consists of 13 residues. The CDR3: CASSFGGGRGYTF. The CDR3 nucleotides read TGTGCCAGCAGTTTTGGGGGGGGCCGGGGCTACACCTTC.

The chain links TRBV5-1 to TRBJ2-3; TRBD2 matches 10 bases. CDR1 and CDR2 (germline): SGHRS, YFSETQ. V was clipped by 5 bases and J by 6 bases; unmatched bases: 9. The CDR3 length is 15 residues. CDR3 sequence reads: CASRKQRGGGDTQYF. CDR3 DNA sequence: TGCGCCAGCAGGAAACAGCGGGGGGGCGGGGATACGCAGTATTTT.

This clone appeared a single time. At one of its ends the junction is not consistent with the germline gene, which may arise from a read error. The genes are TRBV7-9 and TRBJ2-5; no definite D call. CDR3 length equals 13 residues. CDR1 and CDR2 from the germline V gene are SEHNR and FQNEAQ (reference sequence). The CDR3 nucleotides read TGTTCCAGCAGCTTATATCACCAAGAGACCCAGTACTTC. Its protein is CSSSLYHQETQYF.

This clone has a single count. V and J are TRBV7-2 and TRBJ1-1; 9 nucleotides agree with TRBD1. Germline V gene sequence: CDR1 SGHTA, CDR2 FQGNSA. The CDR3 has 15 amino acids. V lost 3 bases to trimming and J lost 5 bases; unmatched junction nucleotides: 7. The DNA of the CDR3 is TGTGCCAGCAGCTTTAGGGACAGGGTGGGAACTGAAGCTTTCTTT. Its protein product is CASSFRDRVGTEAFF.

This chain links TRBV7-2 with TRBJ1-4, with D perhaps matching TRBD1 (5 bases). Deletions cut 5 bases from V and 7 bases from J, with 11 bases between. Germline assignment: CDR1 SGHTA and CDR2 FQGNSA. This CDR3 has 13 amino acids. The CDR3 loop is CASSRGGREKLFF. In DNA, the CDR3 is TGTGCCAGCAGCCGGGGGGGTCGTGAAAAACTGTTTTTT.

The chain is built from TRBV7-9 and TRBJ2-2; 8 positions match TRBD1. J lost 7 bases, V lost 11 bases, and 12 bases had no gene match. Germline loops: CDR1 SEHNR, CDR2 FQNEAQ (reference sequence). This CDR3 spans 14 amino acids. CDR3 nucleotide sequence: TGTGCCCCTGGGCAGGGGGCGGATATCGGGGAGCTGTTTTTT. This gives the protein CAPGQGADIGELFF.